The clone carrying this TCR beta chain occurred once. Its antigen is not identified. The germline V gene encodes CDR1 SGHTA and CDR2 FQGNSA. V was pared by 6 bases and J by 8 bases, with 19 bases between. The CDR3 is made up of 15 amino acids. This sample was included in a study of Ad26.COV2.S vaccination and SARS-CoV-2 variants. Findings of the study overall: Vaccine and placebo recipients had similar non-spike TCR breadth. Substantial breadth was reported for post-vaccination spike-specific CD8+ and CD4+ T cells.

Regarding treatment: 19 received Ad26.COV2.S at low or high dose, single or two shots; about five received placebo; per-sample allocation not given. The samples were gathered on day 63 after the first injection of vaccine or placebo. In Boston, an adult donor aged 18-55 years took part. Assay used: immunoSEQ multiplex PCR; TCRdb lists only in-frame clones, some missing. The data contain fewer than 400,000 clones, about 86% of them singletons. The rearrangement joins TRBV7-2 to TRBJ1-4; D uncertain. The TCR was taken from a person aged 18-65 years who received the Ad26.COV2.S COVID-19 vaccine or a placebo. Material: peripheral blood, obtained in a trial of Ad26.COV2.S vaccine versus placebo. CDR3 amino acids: CASRDRGRGEEKLFF. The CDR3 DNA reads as TGTGCCAGCAGGGACCGCGGCCGGGGTGAGGAAAAACTGTTTTTT.